The 5 T cell receptor beta chains listed next were all sequenced from one sample in a study of cytomegalovirus exposure and HLA in healthy donors. Researchers ran the PCR with 60 Vbeta and 13 Jbeta primers. Profiling relied on immunoSEQ multiplex PCR, and the TCRdb table lists in-frame clones only, not all of them. This sample contains around 140,000 clones. Sequenced sample: PBMCs. Every receptor here comes from a male donor in good health and CMV-seronegative.

Concerning this clone itself: In the same sample, other DNA sequences code for this CDR3. V gene TRBV7-3 combines with J gene TRBJ1-1, with D hard to call. Trimming removed 5 bases from V and 1 base from J, with 8 bases in between. The CDR3 spans 13 residues. Germline V gives CDR1 SGHTA, CDR2 FQGTGA. CDR3 sequence reads: CASSLTGNTEAFF. CDR3 DNA: TGTGCCAGCAGCCTCACTGGGAACACTGAAGCTTTCTTT.

The chain is built from TRBV6-1 and TRBJ2-7; D is ambiguous. The CDR3 spans 10 residues. Germline assignment: CDR1 MNHNS and CDR2 SASEGT. V shed 6 bases and J shed 4 bases, with 4 bases lying between them. The CDR3, as DNA: TGTGCCAGCAGCTTGTACGAGCAGTACTTC. Its translation: CASSLYEQYF.

The chain couples TRBV11-2 to TRBJ2-7, with D possibly matching TRBD2 (6 bases). The V and J ends lost 5 bases and 3 bases respectively, with 11 bases between them. The germline CDR1 and CDR2 sequences are SGHAT and FQNNGV. The CDR3 is made up of 13 amino acids. The CDR3 region has the DNA TGTGCCAGCAGCCCCGGACTACTCTACGAGCAGTACTTC. Translation gives CASSPGLLYEQYF.

For this clone: The sample contains more than one DNA sequence encoding this CDR3. The chain couples TRBV30 to TRBJ1-5; D perhaps matches TRBD1 (5 bases). This CDR3 region has 13 residues. Per the germline V gene, CDR1 is GTSNPN and CDR2 is SVGIG (reference sequence). The V and J ends lost 0 bases and 2 bases respectively, with 5 bases between them. This chain's CDR3 is CAWSVGGNQPQHF. CDR3 nucleotide sequence: TGTGCCTGGAGTGTAGGGGGCAATCAGCCCCAGCATTTT.

The chain is built from TRBV7-9 and TRBJ2-1; 11 nucleotides agree with TRBD2. The V gene end was trimmed by 1 base and the J gene end by 5 bases; junction bases not matched to a gene: 7. Germline CDR1 SEHNR, CDR2 FQNEAQ (reference sequence). The CDR3 is 17 residues long. CDR3 loop: CASSLGRLAGINNEQFF. The CDR3, as DNA: TGTGCCAGCAGCTTAGGGCGACTAGCGGGAATCAACAATGAGCAGTTCTTC.